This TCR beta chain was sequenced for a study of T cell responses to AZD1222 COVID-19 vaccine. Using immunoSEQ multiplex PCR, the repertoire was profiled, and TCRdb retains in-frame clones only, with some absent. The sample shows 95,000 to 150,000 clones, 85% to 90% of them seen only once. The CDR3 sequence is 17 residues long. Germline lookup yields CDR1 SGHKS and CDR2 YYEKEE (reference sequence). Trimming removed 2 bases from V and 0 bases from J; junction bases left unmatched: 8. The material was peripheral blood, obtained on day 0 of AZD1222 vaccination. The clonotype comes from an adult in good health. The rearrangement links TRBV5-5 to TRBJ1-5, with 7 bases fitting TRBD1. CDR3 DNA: TGTGCCAGCAGCTTTGACAGGGTCTCACATAGCAATCAGCCCCAGCATTTT. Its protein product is CASSFDRVSHSNQPQHF.